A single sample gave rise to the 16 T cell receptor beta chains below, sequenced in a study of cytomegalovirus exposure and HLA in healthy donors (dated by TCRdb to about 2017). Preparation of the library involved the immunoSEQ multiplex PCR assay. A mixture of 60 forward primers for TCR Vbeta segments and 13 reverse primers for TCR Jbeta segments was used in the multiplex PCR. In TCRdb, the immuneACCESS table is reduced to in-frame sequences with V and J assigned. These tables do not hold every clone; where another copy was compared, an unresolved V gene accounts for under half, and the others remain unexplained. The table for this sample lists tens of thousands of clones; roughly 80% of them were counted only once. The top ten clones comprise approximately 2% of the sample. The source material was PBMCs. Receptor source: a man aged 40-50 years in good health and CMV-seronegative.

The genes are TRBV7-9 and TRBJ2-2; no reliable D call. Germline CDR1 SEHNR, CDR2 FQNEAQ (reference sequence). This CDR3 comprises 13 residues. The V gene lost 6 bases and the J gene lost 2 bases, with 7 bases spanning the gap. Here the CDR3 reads CASSQANTGELFF. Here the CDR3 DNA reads TGTGCCAGCAGTCAAGCCAACACCGGGGAGCTGTTTTTT.

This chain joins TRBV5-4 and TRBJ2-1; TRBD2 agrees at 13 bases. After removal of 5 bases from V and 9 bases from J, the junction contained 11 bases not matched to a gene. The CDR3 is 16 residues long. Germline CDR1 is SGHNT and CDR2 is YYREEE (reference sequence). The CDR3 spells CASSRRLAGGRSEQFF. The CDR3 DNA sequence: TGTGCCAGCAGTCGTAGACTAGCGGGAGGTAGGAGTGAGCAGTTCTTC.

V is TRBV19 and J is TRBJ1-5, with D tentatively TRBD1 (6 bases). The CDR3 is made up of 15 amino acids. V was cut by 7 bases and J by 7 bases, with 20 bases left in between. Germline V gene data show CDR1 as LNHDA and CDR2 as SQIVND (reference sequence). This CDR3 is CASTTVRGARQPQHF. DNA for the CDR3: TGTGCCAGTACCACGGTCCGGGGGGCTCGACAGCCCCAGCATTTT.

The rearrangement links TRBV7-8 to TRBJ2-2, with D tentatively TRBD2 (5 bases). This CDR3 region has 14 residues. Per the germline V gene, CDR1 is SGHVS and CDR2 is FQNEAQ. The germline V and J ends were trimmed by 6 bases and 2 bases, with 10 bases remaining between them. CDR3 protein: CASRTTGNTGELFF. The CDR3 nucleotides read TGTGCCAGCAGGACGACGGGAAACACCGGGGAGCTGTTTTTT.

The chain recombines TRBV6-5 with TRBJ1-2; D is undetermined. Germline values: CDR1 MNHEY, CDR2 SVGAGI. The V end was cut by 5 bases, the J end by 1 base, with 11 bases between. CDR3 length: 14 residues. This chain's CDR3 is CASSGSGVNYGYTF. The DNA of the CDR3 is TGTGCCAGCAGTGGGTCCGGGGTTAACTATGGCTACACCTTC.

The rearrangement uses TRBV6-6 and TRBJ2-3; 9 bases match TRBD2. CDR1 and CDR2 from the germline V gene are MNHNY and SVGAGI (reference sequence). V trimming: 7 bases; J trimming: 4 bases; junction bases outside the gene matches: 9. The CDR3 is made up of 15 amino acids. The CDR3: CASTFSAGGSDTQYF. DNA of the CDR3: TGTGCCAGCACCTTCTCGGCGGGAGGGTCAGATACGCAGTATTTT.

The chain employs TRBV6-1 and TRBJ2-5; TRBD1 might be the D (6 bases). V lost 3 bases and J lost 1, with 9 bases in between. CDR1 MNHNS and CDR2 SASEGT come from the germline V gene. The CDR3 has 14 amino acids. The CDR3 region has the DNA TGTGCCAGCAGTGACCTCAGGGGCCAAGAGACCCAGTACTTC. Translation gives CASSDLRGQETQYF.

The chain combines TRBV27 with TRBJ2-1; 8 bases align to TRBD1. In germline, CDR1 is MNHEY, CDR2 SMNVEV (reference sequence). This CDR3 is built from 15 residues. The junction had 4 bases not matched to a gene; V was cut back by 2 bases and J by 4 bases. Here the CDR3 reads CASSLRQGAYNEQFF. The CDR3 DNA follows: TGTGCCAGCAGTTTACGGCAGGGGGCTTACAATGAGCAGTTCTTC.

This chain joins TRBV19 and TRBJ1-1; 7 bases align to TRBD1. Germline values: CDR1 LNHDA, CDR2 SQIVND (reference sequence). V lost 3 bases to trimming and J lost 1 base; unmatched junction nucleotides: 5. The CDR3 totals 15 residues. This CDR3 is CASSIRGTANTEAFF. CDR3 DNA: TGTGCCAGTAGTATCAGAGGGACAGCGAACACTGAAGCTTTCTTT.

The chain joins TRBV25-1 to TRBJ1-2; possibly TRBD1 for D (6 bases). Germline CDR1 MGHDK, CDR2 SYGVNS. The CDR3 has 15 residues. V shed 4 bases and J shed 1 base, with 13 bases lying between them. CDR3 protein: CASSAPGTYNYGYTF. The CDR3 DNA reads TGTGCCAGCAGTGCCCCTGGGACATATAACTATGGCTACACCTTC.

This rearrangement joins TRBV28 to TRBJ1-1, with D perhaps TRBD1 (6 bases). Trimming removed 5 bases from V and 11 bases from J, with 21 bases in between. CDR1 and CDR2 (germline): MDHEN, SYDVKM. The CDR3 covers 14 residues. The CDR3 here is CASSQAGRGGRAFF. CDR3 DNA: TGTGCCAGCAGTCAGGCAGGTCGGGGGGGCAGGGCTTTCTTT. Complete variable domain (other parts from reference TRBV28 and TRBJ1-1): DVKVTQSSRYLVKRTGEKVFLECVQDMDHENMFWYRQDPGLGLRLIYFSYDVKMKEKGDIPEGYSVSREKKERFSLILESASTNQTSMYLCASSQAGRGGRAFFGQGTRLTVV.

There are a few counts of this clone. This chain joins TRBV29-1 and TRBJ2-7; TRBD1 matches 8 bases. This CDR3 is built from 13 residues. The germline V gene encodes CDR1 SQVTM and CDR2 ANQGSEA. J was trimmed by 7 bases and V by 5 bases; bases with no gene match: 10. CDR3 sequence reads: CSVRIQGAGEQYF. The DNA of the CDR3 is TGCAGCGTTCGTATCCAGGGGGCGGGTGAGCAGTACTTC.

This CDR3 is CASSLGKQGLRTEAFF. CDR3 in DNA: TGCGCCAGCAGCTTGGGAAAACAGGGACTACGCACTGAAGCTTTCTTT. The V and J genes are TRBV5-1 and TRBJ1-1; D may be TRBD1 (6 bases). V lost 0 bases and J 4 bases, leaving 16 bases between the germline ends. Germline CDR1 SGHRS, CDR2 YFSETQ. The CDR3 sequence is 16 residues long.

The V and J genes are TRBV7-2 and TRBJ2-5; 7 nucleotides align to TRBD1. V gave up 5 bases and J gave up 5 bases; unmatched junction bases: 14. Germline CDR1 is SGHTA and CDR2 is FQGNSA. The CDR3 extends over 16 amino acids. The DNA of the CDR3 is TGTGCCAGCAGCCTCCGCCAGGGACAGAGGGGGGAGACCCAGTACTTC. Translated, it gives CASSLRQGQRGETQYF.

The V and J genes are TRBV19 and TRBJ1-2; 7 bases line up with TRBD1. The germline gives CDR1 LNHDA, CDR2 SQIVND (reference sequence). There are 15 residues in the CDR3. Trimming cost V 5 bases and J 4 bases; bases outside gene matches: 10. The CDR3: CASSPEGQLGYGYTF. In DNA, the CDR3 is TGTGCCAGTAGTCCCGAGGGACAGCTTGGCTATGGCTACACCTTC.

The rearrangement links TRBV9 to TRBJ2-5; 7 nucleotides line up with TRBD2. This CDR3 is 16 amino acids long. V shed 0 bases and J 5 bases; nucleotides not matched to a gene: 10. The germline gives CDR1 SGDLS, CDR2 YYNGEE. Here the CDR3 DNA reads TGTGCCAGCAGCGTAGAGGTGGGAGGGCCGGGTGAGACCCAGTACTTC. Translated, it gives CASSVEVGGPGETQYF.